Described below is a single T cell receptor beta chain sequence and its context. What it recognizes is unknown. These data are taken from a study of cytotoxic CD8 clonotypes in ibrutinib-treated CLL. The study, taken as a whole, reports: Clonality increased at ibrutinib response and stayed stable in sustained remission. At progression, however, it fell back toward baseline.

The source of around 1.9 micrograms of genomic DNA for TCR beta libraries was cryopreserved PBMCs. Sequenced by immunoSEQ multiplex PCR; TCRdb stores in-frame clones only, minus some. This sample carries over 75,000 clones, more than 75% of them seen once, and the ten largest clones take less than 35%. Material: PBMCs, obtained after 12 months of ibrutinib treatment. The TCR was taken from a human donor with chronic lymphocytic leukemia.

CDR3 nucleotides: TGTGCCAGCAGCCCCGGGCCCCTTAATTCACCCCTCCACTTT. The encoded protein is CASSPGPLNSPLHF. The chain couples TRBV6-5 to TRBJ1-6, with D hard to call. The V end lost 6 bases, the J end lost 6 bases, and 12 bases lay between the germline ends. This CDR3 is 14 amino acids long. Germline CDR1 MNHEY, CDR2 SVGAGI.